The clone carrying this TCR beta chain turned up a few times. Its antigen is unidentified. V lost 4 bases, J lost 7 bases, and 8 bases stayed unmatched. This CDR3 region has 16 residues. Germline CDR1 reads SGHTA; CDR2 reads FQGNSA. The sample belongs to a study of T cells after yellow fever vaccination. Notes on the study in general: The study found a weaker secondary response that peaked faster, day 5 versus 15. It was a small share of clonotypes that appeared in both CD4 and CD8 compartments. Abundant clonotypes from the bulk population could have been carried over as contaminants into FACS-sorted repertoires.

Researchers made TCR cDNA using 5'RACE template switching, and this step added a universal primer site and UMIs. MiXCR, run by TCRdb on the 5' RACE reads, gives a single entry per CDR3 protein. The sample consists of some 500,000 distinct CDR3 sequences, approximately 13% of them appearing once. The specimen was PBMCs, collected on the day of the yellow fever booster vaccination. The TCR was taken from a man younger than 45 who received the YFV17D yellow fever vaccine. V gene TRBV7-2 combines with J gene TRBJ2-1; the match to TRBD2 covers 12 bases. The CDR3 DNA follows: TGTGCCAGCAGCTACCCAACTAGCGGGAGGTGGAATGAGCAGTTCTTC. Its translation: CASSYPTSGRWNEQFF.